The 14 T cell receptor beta chains in this list originate from one sample, sequenced in a study of T cell responses to AZD1222 COVID-19 vaccine. Repertoires were generated with immunoSEQ multiplex PCR, while TCRdb's copy carries only in-frame clones and drops some. This sample has about 140,000 clones, with 80% to 95% found just once. Here the sequenced sample was peripheral blood, taken on day 0 of AZD1222 vaccination. The receptors shown here come from an adult in good health.

The gene calls are TRBV19 and TRBJ2-7; 9 nucleotides align to TRBD2. V lost 3 bases, J lost 2 bases, and 5 bases stayed unmatched. Germline-derived CDR1 and CDR2 are LNHDA and SQIVND (reference sequence). This CDR3 has 15 amino acids. CDR3 protein: CASSISGGRAYEQYF. The CDR3 DNA sequence: TGTGCCAGTAGTATCTCGGGCGGGAGGGCCTACGAGCAGTACTTC.

The chain combines TRBV7-2 with TRBJ2-5; 8 bases align to TRBD1. The germline V gene has CDR1 SGHTA and CDR2 FQGNSA. The V segment lost 5 bases and the J segment 5 bases; nucleotides outside the gene matches: 10. The CDR3 loop spans 15 amino acids. CDR3 DNA: TGTGCCAGCAGCCCTCCGAGACAGGGGAGTGAGACCCAGTACTTC. Its translation is CASSPPRQGSETQYF.

The chain is built from TRBV18 and TRBJ2-7; D is possibly TRBD2 (6 bases). The V gene's germline CDR1 is KGHSH and CDR2 LQKENI. CDR3 length equals 14 residues. V was cut by 1 base and J by 2 bases, with 9 bases left in between. The CDR3 coding sequence is TGTGCCAGCTCACCACTAGCGGTTCCCTACGAGCAGTACTTC. Amino acids: CASSPLAVPYEQYF.

The V gene is TRBV15, the J gene TRBJ2-2; D is unresolved. CDR1 and CDR2 from the germline V gene are LNHNV and YYDKDF (reference sequence). V was shortened by 1 base and J by 2 bases, with 5 bases between the two germline ends. CDR3 length equals 14 residues. This CDR3 reads CATSRAVNTGELFF. The CDR3 DNA sequence: TGTGCCACCAGCAGAGCAGTCAACACCGGGGAGCTGTTTTTT.

This chain uses TRBV2 with TRBJ2-7; the match to TRBD2 covers 13 bases. The CDR3 has 15 amino acids. Germline V gene data show CDR1 as SNHLY and CDR2 as FYNNEI. The J segment lost 3 bases and the V segment lost 7 bases, leaving 6 bases of the junction unmatched. The CDR3 sequence is CASNGGLAGRYEQYF. The CDR3 nucleotides read TGTGCCAGCAATGGGGGACTAGCGGGACGCTACGAGCAGTACTTC.

The chain has TRBV7-9 and TRBJ2-7; no definite D call. Trimming removed 1 base at V and 6 bases at J, with 7 bases between. This CDR3 region has 12 residues. The germline gives CDR1 SEHNR, CDR2 FQNEAQ (reference sequence). The CDR3 reads CASSLGVGEQYF. The CDR3 nucleotides read TGTGCCAGCAGCTTAGGGGTTGGCGAGCAGTACTTC. Complete variable domain (other parts from reference TRBV7-9 and TRBJ2-7): DTGVSQNPRHKITKRGQNVTFRCDPISEHNRLYWYRQTLGQGPEFLTYFQNEAQLEKSRLLSDRFSAERPKGSFSTLEIQRTEQGDSAMYLCASSLGVGEQYFGPGTRLTVT.

The rearrangement joins TRBV7-9 to TRBJ1-1, with 9 bases identical to TRBD1. CDR3 size: 14 residues. With 5 bases clipped from V and 3 bases from J, the junction kept 4 bases outside the gene matches. In germline, CDR1 is SEHNR, CDR2 FQNEAQ (reference sequence). This CDR3 is CASSRTGGDTEAFF. The CDR3 DNA follows: TGTGCCAGCAGCAGAACAGGGGGCGACACTGAAGCTTTCTTT.

This clone has only one observation. This chain joins TRBV5-6 and TRBJ2-6, with D unclear. The V gene's germline CDR1 is SGHDT and CDR2 YYEEEE. The CDR3 runs to 15 residues. Trimming cost V 4 bases and J 0 bases, with 8 bases left between them. CDR3 coding DNA: TGTGCCAGCAGCCCTGGCGGCTCTGGGGCCAACGTCCTGACTTTC. Translated, it gives CASSPGGSGANVLTF. The entire variable domain, with the rest obtained from reference TRBV5-6 and TRBJ2-6, is as follows: DAGVTQSPTHLIKTRGQQVTLRCSPKSGHDTVSWYQQALGQGPQFIFQYYEEEERQRGNFPDRFSGHQFPNYSSELNVNALLLGDSALYLCASSPGGSGANVLTFGAGSRLTVL.

The chain has TRBV7-9 and TRBJ2-7; D is tentatively TRBD1 or TRBD2 (5 bases each). CDR3 length: 18 residues. The V end was cut by 1 base, the J end by 3 bases, with 22 bases between. CDR1 is SEHNR, CDR2 FQNEAQ, per germline (reference sequence). The CDR3 region has the DNA TGTGCCAGCAGCTTAGACGGGATGGGGGTCTCCCCGGGCTACGAGCAGTACTTC. Its protein product is CASSLDGMGVSPGYEQYF.

The V and J genes are TRBV6-1 and TRBJ1-2; weak D call: TRBD1 (6 bases). Germline-derived CDR1 and CDR2 are MNHNS and SASEGT. V was shortened by 3 bases and J by 2 bases, with 10 bases between the two germline ends. This CDR3 contains 14 residues. The CDR3 sequence: CASSDRGQNYGYTF. The DNA for the CDR3 is TGTGCCAGCAGTGACAGGGGACAAAACTATGGCTACACCTTC.

V usage is TRBV6-2 or TRBV6-3 and J usage is TRBJ2-3; no clear D gene. V was cut by 2 bases and J by 1 base, with 7 bases left in between. CDR1 is MNHEY, CDR2 SVGEGT, per germline. CDR3 length: 14 amino acids. CDR3: CASSYRPGTDTQYF. CDR3 bases: TGTGCCAGCAGTTACCGTCCGGGCACAGATACGCAGTATTTT.

The chain carries TRBV15 and TRBJ2-5, with TRBD2 matching 7 bases. This CDR3 is built from 14 residues. V shed 2 bases, J shed 1 base, and the junction held 1 base outside the gene matches. CDR1 is LNHNV and CDR2 is YYDKDF in the germline V gene (reference sequence). The CDR3 sequence is CATSRTSVQETQYF. DNA for the CDR3: TGTGCCACCAGCAGAACTAGCGTCCAAGAGACCCAGTACTTC.

V usage is TRBV30 and J usage is TRBJ2-3; TRBD2 agrees at 8 bases. V trimming: 3 bases; J trimming: 2 bases; junction bases outside the gene matches: 1. Germline lookup yields CDR1 GTSNPN and CDR2 SVGIG (reference sequence). The CDR3 length is 13 residues. The CDR3: CAWRLAATDTQYF. CDR3 coding DNA: TGTGCCTGGAGACTAGCGGCCACAGATACGCAGTATTTT.

V is TRBV5-4 and J is TRBJ2-1; 7 bases agree with TRBD2. The CDR3 length is 14 residues. Germline V gene lookup returns CDR1 SGHNT and CDR2 YYREEE (reference sequence). Trimming at V came to 3 bases and at J to 4 bases, leaving 4 bases not matched to a gene. This CDR3 is CASSSGTTYNEQFF. In nucleotides, the CDR3 is TGTGCCAGCAGCTCCGGGACTACTTACAATGAGCAGTTCTTC.